These 30 T cell receptor beta chains originate from one sample sequenced in a study of blood T cell repertoires in COVID-19. The repertoire was sequenced with immunoSEQ multiplex PCR; TCRdb's copy has only in-frame clones and lacks some. In the table there are about 250,000 clones, 70% to 90% of which are singletons. Sample: peripheral blood. The source of these receptors is a woman between 25 and 40 years old with COVID-19, enrolled during active disease.

This clone was recorded only once. This chain links TRBV7-2 with TRBJ1-2; D remains unclear. From germline, CDR1 is SGHTA and CDR2 FQGNSA. This CDR3 has 15 amino acids. Trimming left V 1 base short and J 1 base short, with 10 bases between. The CDR3 region has the DNA TGTGCCAGCAGCTTAGTGGTTCAGCGTAACTATGGCTACACCTTC. It translates to CASSLVVQRNYGYTF. The whole variable domain, remainder taken from reference TRBV7-2 and TRBJ1-2, is GAGVSQSPSNKVTEKGKDVELRCDPISGHTALYWYRQSLGQGLEFLIYFQGNSAPDKSGLPSDRFSAERTGGSVSTLTIQRTQQEDSAVYLCASSLVVQRNYGYTFGSGTRLTVV.

The chain combines TRBV4-1 with TRBJ1-3; 9 positions match TRBD1. The length of the CDR3 is 16 residues. CDR1 and CDR2 (germline): MGHRA, YSYEKL. V lost 4 bases, J lost 0 bases, and 4 bases stayed unmatched. In nucleotides, the CDR3 is TGCGCCAGCAGCCGGCCGGGACAGGGCTCTGGAAACACCATATATTTT. Residues: CASSRPGQGSGNTIYF.

The V call is TRBV5-5, the J call TRBJ2-1; D possibly corresponds to TRBD1 (5 bases). The CDR3 covers 15 residues. The V gene's germline CDR1 is SGHKS and CDR2 YYEKEE (reference sequence). V gave up 0 bases and J gave up 3 bases, with 10 bases separating them. The CDR3 here is CASSLAGAHYNEQFF. The CDR3 DNA reads TGTGCCAGCAGCTTGGCTGGGGCGCACTACAATGAGCAGTTCTTC.

This chain joins TRBV7-2 and TRBJ2-1; 7 positions match TRBD2. With V trimmed by 5 bases and J by 0 bases, 7 bases remained unmatched. This CDR3 region has 16 residues. Germline V lookup: CDR1 SGHTA, CDR2 FQGNSA. DNA for the CDR3: TGTGCCAGCAGCCCCCAAGGCGGGAGCTCCTACAATGAGCAGTTCTTC. Amino acids: CASSPQGGSSYNEQFF.

The rearrangement joins TRBV7-2 to TRBJ2-2, with unresolved D. The CDR3 is 14 amino acids. V was shortened by 5 bases and J by 4 bases, with 11 bases between the two germline ends. Germline V gene data show CDR1 as SGHTA and CDR2 as FQGNSA. CDR3 residues: CASSPLDSTGELFF. CDR3 in DNA: TGTGCCAGCAGCCCTCTAGACTCCACCGGGGAGCTGTTTTTT.

The chain combines TRBV15 with TRBJ2-5, with no clear D. Trimming removed 2 bases from V and 1 base from J, with 5 bases in between. The germline V gene has CDR1 LNHNV and CDR2 YYDKDF (reference sequence). There are 13 residues in the CDR3. For the CDR3, the DNA is TGTGCCACCAGCAGAACTTCCCAAGAGACCCAGTACTTC. It codes for CATSRTSQETQYF.

This sequence joins TRBV5-4 and TRBJ2-3; D is ambiguous. Germline CDR1 is SGHNT and CDR2 is YYREEE (reference sequence). The CDR3 runs 14 residues. Trimming removed 4 bases at V and 1 base at J, with 10 bases between. CDR3 residues: CASSEPPGTDTQYF. CDR3 nucleotide sequence: TGTGCCAGCAGCGAACCGCCGGGCACAGATACGCAGTATTTT.

This chain connects TRBV6-6 to TRBJ2-2; 14 nucleotides line up with TRBD2. With 5 bases clipped from V and 4 bases from J, the junction kept 3 bases outside the gene matches. The V gene's germline CDR1 is MNHNY and CDR2 SVGAGI (reference sequence). The CDR3 consists of 16 residues. CDR3 DNA sequence: TGTGCCAGCAGTCGACTAGCGGGGGGGAGCACCGGGGAGCTGTTTTTT. Amino acids: CASSRLAGGSTGELFF.

J is TRBJ1-1 and V is TRBV5-1; D is possibly TRBD1 (6 bases). The germline gives CDR1 SGHRS, CDR2 YFSETQ. The germline V and J ends were trimmed by 3 bases and 0 bases, with 9 bases remaining between them. CDR3 length equals 14 residues. DNA for the CDR3: TGCGCCAGCAGCTCACAGGGTATGAACACTGAAGCTTTCTTT. This translates into CASSSQGMNTEAFF.

The chain joins TRBV9 to TRBJ2-4; TRBD1 might be the D (7 bases). The germline V gene encodes CDR1 SGDLS and CDR2 YYNGEE. This CDR3 is built from 16 residues. Trimming shortened V by 4 bases and J by 0 bases, and 14 bases separated the two germline ends. The CDR3 loop reads CASSPRQGLAKNIQYF. The CDR3 coding sequence is TGTGCCAGCAGCCCCCGACAGGGACTAGCCAAAAACATTCAGTACTTC.

This sequence joins TRBV6-2 or TRBV6-3 and TRBJ1-5; TRBD1 matches at 9 bases. J gave up 2 bases and V 1 base, and 6 bases lay outside the gene matches. Germline CDR1 is MNHEY and CDR2 is SVGEGT. This CDR3 comprises 17 residues. The CDR3: CASSYFTGGAGNQPQHF. Written as DNA, the CDR3 is TGTGCCAGCAGTTACTTTACAGGGGGCGCTGGCAATCAGCCCCAGCATTTT.

The J gene is TRBJ2-3, the V gene TRBV5-1; TRBD1 aligns across 7 bases. From germline, CDR1 is SGHRS and CDR2 YFSETQ. The V and J ends lost 4 bases and 5 bases, in that order; junction bases with no gene match: 16. The CDR3 totals 17 residues. The CDR3 here is CASSPTTGPTGIDTQYF. The CDR3, as DNA: TGCGCCAGCAGCCCCACGACAGGGCCGACTGGTATAGATACGCAGTATTTT.

The chain links TRBV6-5 to TRBJ1-4; TRBD1 matches at 9 bases. Germline CDR1 is MNHEY and CDR2 is SVGAGI. Losses at the gene ends were 2 bases for V and 6 bases for J; bases not matched to a gene: 1. The CDR3 totals 14 residues. CDR3 amino acids: CASSYRDRDEKLFF. As DNA, the CDR3 is TGTGCCAGCAGTTACCGGGACAGGGATGAAAAACTGTTTTTT.

This chain links TRBV24-1 with TRBJ1-2, with TRBD1 matching 8 bases. Germline trimming cut 4 bases from V and 3 bases from J; bases unmatched to any gene: 9. This CDR3 contains 16 residues. In germline, CDR1 is KGHDR, CDR2 SFDVKD. The CDR3 is CATSDPGQGTHYGYTF. The CDR3 coding sequence is TGTGCCACCAGTGACCCCGGACAGGGCACCCACTATGGCTACACCTTC.

This clone was seen a single time. The chain links TRBV11-3 to TRBJ2-7, with TRBD1 as a possible D gene (6 bases). The CDR3 has 15 residues. Trimming pared 0 bases from V and 4 bases from J, leaving 13 bases between. The germline V gene encodes CDR1 SGHNT and CDR2 YENEEA. CDR3 region: CASSLEGRGAYEQYV. The CDR3 DNA reads TGTGCCAGCAGCTTAGAGGGCAGGGGTGCGTACGAGCAGTACGTC.

The V call is TRBV7-2, the J call TRBJ2-5; 9 bases align to TRBD2. Losses at the gene ends were 1 base for V and 1 base for J; bases not matched to a gene: 1. The CDR3 has 15 amino acids. The germline gives CDR1 SGHTA, CDR2 FQGNSA. For the CDR3, the DNA is TGTGCCAGCAGCTTAGTAGCGGGAGCCCAAGAGACCCAGTACTTC. Translation gives CASSLVAGAQETQYF.

The CDR3 nucleotides read TGCGCCAGCAGCCCAGGACAGGGGGCAGTTTACGAGCAGTACTTC. It encodes CASSPGQGAVYEQYF. The V gene is TRBV4-1, the J gene TRBJ2-7; 11 bases are shared with TRBD1. The germline CDR1 and CDR2 sequences are MGHRA and YSYEKL. The CDR3 contains 15 residues. V lost 4 bases and J lost 4; bases outside the gene matches: 6.

The chain is built from TRBV27 and TRBJ2-3; D may be TRBD1 (5 bases). Trimming left V 2 bases short and J 4 bases short, with 16 bases between. CDR3 length: 16 residues. Germline CDR1 and CDR2: MNHEY and SMNVEV (reference sequence). The CDR3 region has the DNA TGTGCCAGCAGTTTACCGATCAGGGTCCCCCCAGATACGCAGTATTTT. Encoded protein: CASSLPIRVPPDTQYF.

The chain joins TRBV4-2 to TRBJ1-4; TRBD1 aligns across 8 bases. The CDR3 sequence is 15 residues long. CDR1 LGHNA and CDR2 YNFKEQ come from the germline V gene. Unmatched junction bases numbered 6, after V lost 5 bases and J lost 4 bases. Here the CDR3 DNA reads TGTGCCAGCAGCGCACCGGGACAGGTTAATGAAAAACTGTTTTTT. It translates to CASSAPGQVNEKLFF.

This chain connects TRBV12-3 or TRBV12-4 to TRBJ2-5; no definite D call. This CDR3 is 12 amino acids long. Trimming pared 3 bases from V and 4 bases from J, leaving 6 bases between. The CDR3 nucleotides read TGTGCCAGCAGTTTTTATCCAGAGACCCAGTACTTC. Encoded protein: CASSFYPETQYF.

The chain couples TRBV6-5 to TRBJ2-3; 7 bases are shared with TRBD2. The CDR3 has 15 amino acids. CDR1 MNHEY and CDR2 SVGAGI come from the germline V gene. Trimming took 2 bases from V and 2 from J; bases not matched to a gene: 4. For the CDR3, the DNA is TGTGCCAGCAGTTACGGCGGGGGAGACACAGATACGCAGTATTTT. This codes for CASSYGGGDTDTQYF.

The rearrangement links TRBV12-5 to TRBJ1-2, with D possibly being TRBD1 (5 bases). V lost 0 bases and J 1 base, leaving 21 bases between the germline ends. The germline V gene has CDR1 LGHNT and CDR2 FRNRAP. The CDR3 totals 19 residues. The DNA for the CDR3 is TGTGCTAGTGGTTTGGTATTAACAGGCGCCGAAGGGATTAACTATGGCTACACCTTC. This encodes CASGLVLTGAEGINYGYTF.

The rearrangement joins TRBV5-8 to TRBJ2-1; tentative D call: TRBD1 (5 bases). Germline V gene data show CDR1 as SGHTS and CDR2 as YDEGEE. Deletions cut 4 bases from V and 8 bases from J, with 10 bases between. CDR3 size: 12 residues. CDR3 amino acids: CASSPLRDEQFF. The CDR3 nucleotides read TGTGCCAGCAGCCCCCTCAGGGATGAGCAGTTCTTC.

The rearrangement joins TRBV5-4 to TRBJ2-7; TRBD1 agrees at 9 bases. Trimming cost V 4 bases and J 3 bases; bases outside gene matches: 5. CDR3 length: 14 residues. Germline V gene lookup returns CDR1 SGHNT and CDR2 YYREEE (reference sequence). Written as DNA, the CDR3 is TGTGCCAGCAGCCACCCGGACAGGGGCTACGAGCAGTACTTC. The encoded protein is CASSHPDRGYEQYF.

The rearrangement uses TRBV12-3 or TRBV12-4 and TRBJ2-1; 8 nucleotides align to TRBD2. This CDR3 contains 13 residues. V dropped 3 bases and J dropped 9; count of bases not matched to a gene: 4. CDR3 loop: CASSFGTSSEQFF. CDR3 DNA sequence: TGTGCCAGCAGTTTTGGGACTAGTAGTGAGCAGTTCTTC.

The CDR3 sequence is CASSSMTGTVMNTEAFF. The CDR3 region has the DNA TGTGCCAGCAGTTCCATGACAGGGACGGTAATGAACACTGAAGCTTTCTTT. The chain recombines TRBV27 with TRBJ1-1, with 7 bases identical to TRBD1. The germline V gene has CDR1 MNHEY and CDR2 SMNVEV (reference sequence). The CDR3 length is 17 residues. V was pared by 4 bases and J by 0 bases, with 11 bases of the junction left unmatched.

The CDR3 spells CASSLPLRSTEGKLFF. Here the CDR3 DNA reads TGTGCCAGCAGTTTACCATTGAGAAGCACAGAGGGAAAACTGTTTTTT. This chain joins TRBV28 and TRBJ1-4; D gene unclear. V was trimmed by 2 bases and J by 10 bases, leaving 20 bases between them. The germline V gene encodes CDR1 MDHEN and CDR2 SYDVKM. The CDR3 extends over 16 amino acids.

This chain connects TRBV11-2 to TRBJ1-4; the D gene is possibly TRBD1 (5 bases). The CDR3 runs to 13 residues. The V end lost 5 bases, the J end lost 8 bases, and 12 bases lay between the germline ends. Germline V gives CDR1 SGHAT, CDR2 FQNNGV. CDR3: CASSQQTDEKLFF. CDR3 in DNA: TGTGCCAGCAGCCAACAGACAGACGAAAAACTGTTTTTT.

This chain joins TRBV24-1 and TRBJ2-3, with no clear D. V was cut by 6 bases and J by 4 bases, with 4 bases left in between. The germline CDR1 and CDR2 sequences are KGHDR and SFDVKD. The CDR3 has 11 residues. The DNA for the CDR3 is TGTGCCACCAGTCTTGCAGATACGCAGTATTTT. Protein sequence: CATSLADTQYF.

The J gene is TRBJ2-1, the V gene TRBV9; the match to TRBD2 covers 9 bases. V was clipped by 2 bases and J by 5 bases; unmatched bases: 11. This CDR3 is built from 17 residues. Germline V CDR1 and CDR2: SGDLS, YYNGEE. This CDR3 is CASSVQVAGAANNEQFF. The CDR3 nucleotides read TGTGCCAGCAGCGTGCAAGTAGCGGGAGCGGCGAACAATGAGCAGTTCTTC.